This paragraph covers one TCR beta chain sequence. Germline V lookup: CDR1 SEHNR, CDR2 FQNEAQ (reference sequence). Losses at the gene ends were 0 bases for V and 1 base for J; bases not matched to a gene: 10. CDR3 length equals 19 residues. The data stem from a study of cytomegalovirus exposure and HLA in healthy donors. Study-level background: An early release of data contained roughly 90 million unique TCRs, which came from HLA-typed donors.

The PCR contained 60 Vbeta and 13 Jbeta primers. Sequenced by immunoSEQ multiplex PCR; TCRdb stores in-frame clones only, minus some. This table lists under 70,000 clones. The sequence came from a man aged 45-60 years in good health and CMV-seropositive. V and J are TRBV7-9 and TRBJ2-7, with 12 bases matching TRBD2. Sequences were obtained from PBMCs. DNA of the CDR3: TGTGCCAGCAGCTTAGCGGGAGCCCTGACTAGCGGGAGATCCTACGAGCAGTACTTC. It translates to CASSLAGALTSGRSYEQYF.